Below are 24 T cell receptor beta chains sequenced from a single sample in a study of cytomegalovirus exposure and HLA in healthy donors. Researchers ran the PCR with 60 Vbeta and 13 Jbeta primers. The data were produced by immunoSEQ multiplex PCR, yet TCRdb's version contains in-frame clones alone and is incomplete. The sample carries roughly 99,000 clones, roughly 73% recorded once. Sequencing was performed on PBMCs. The receptors originated from a woman in her 40s in good health and CMV-seronegative.

V gene TRBV4-2 combines with J gene TRBJ1-3; weak D call: TRBD1 (5 bases). The germline V and J ends were trimmed by 2 bases and 1 base, with 12 bases remaining between them. This CDR3 is built from 16 residues. Germline CDR1 LGHNA, CDR2 YNFKEQ. The CDR3 sequence is CASSQLSGISGNTIYF. For the CDR3, the DNA is TGTGCCAGCAGCCAATTATCAGGGATTTCTGGAAACACCATATATTTT.

V is TRBV2 and J is TRBJ1-1; 11 bases fit TRBD1. CDR3 size: 12 residues. Losses at the gene ends were 6 bases for V and 10 bases for J; bases not matched to a gene: 4. The germline V gene encodes CDR1 SNHLY and CDR2 FYNNEI. CDR3 bases: TGTGCCAGCAGGGACAGGGGGCCGCGAGCTTTCTTT. This translates into CASRDRGPRAFF.

The count of this clone is one. The rearrangement joins TRBV7-9 to TRBJ1-1, with D possibly TRBD1 on 5 matching bases. CDR3 size: 14 residues. V shed 2 bases and J shed 1 base, with 8 bases lying between them. Looked up from germline, CDR1 is SEHNR and CDR2 is FQNEAQ (reference sequence). CDR3 region: CASSLQGQNTEAFF. In DNA, the CDR3 is TGTGCCAGCAGCTTACAGGGTCAGAACACTGAAGCTTTCTTT.

The genes are TRBV12-5 and TRBJ2-7; 11 nucleotides agree with TRBD1. The CDR3 totals 17 residues. Germline loops: CDR1 LGHNT, CDR2 FRNRAP. The trim removed 1 base at V and 3 bases at J, leaving 8 bases unmatched. The DNA of the CDR3 is TGTGCTAGTGGTTTGGCCCACGGACAGGGGGCTTTCTACGAGCAGTACTTC. Amino acids: CASGLAHGQGAFYEQYF. The entire variable domain, with the rest obtained from reference TRBV12-5 and TRBJ2-7, is as follows: DARVTQTPRHKVTEMGQEVTMRCQPILGHNTVFWYRQTMMQGLELLAYFRNRAPLDDSGMPKDRFSAEMPDATLATLKIQPSEPRDSAVYFCASGLAHGQGAFYEQYFGPGTRLTVT.

This clone was detected once. The V gene is TRBV27, the J gene TRBJ2-1; tentatively, D is TRBD2 (6 bases). V was clipped by 6 bases and J by 4 bases, with 10 bases between them. The CDR3 covers 13 residues. Germline-derived CDR1 and CDR2 are MNHEY and SMNVEV (reference sequence). CDR3 sequence reads: CASRRDQYNEQFF. Here the CDR3 DNA reads TGTGCCAGCAGGCGGGACCAATACAATGAGCAGTTCTTC.

The chain is built from TRBV29-1 and TRBJ2-5; TRBD1 might be the D (5 bases). The V and J ends lost 3 bases and 5 bases respectively, with 13 bases between them. This CDR3 spans 13 amino acids. The germline gives CDR1 SQVTM, CDR2 ANQGSEA. The CDR3 here is CSVDKGVGETQYF. The DNA for the CDR3 is TGCAGCGTTGATAAAGGGGTTGGGGAGACCCAGTACTTC.

J is TRBJ2-7 and V is TRBV4-2, with a tentative D call TRBD2 (6 bases). Trimming took 1 base from V and 3 from J, leaving 13 bases between them. The germline CDR1 and CDR2 sequences are LGHNA and YNFKEQ. The CDR3 contains 15 residues. The CDR3 nucleotides read TGTGCCAGCAGCCAAGTATTAGCGGAGTACTACGAGCAGTACTTC. Its translation: CASSQVLAEYYEQYF.

The chain links TRBV9 to TRBJ1-2, with TRBD1 identical over 7 bases. V shed 0 bases and J 4 bases; nucleotides not matched to a gene: 9. This CDR3 comprises 16 residues. Germline V gene sequence: CDR1 SGDLS, CDR2 YYNGEE. The CDR3 nucleotides read TGTGCCAGCAGCGTAGAGGTTAGAGGGGGCGCCTATGGCTACACCTTC. Amino acids: CASSVEVRGGAYGYTF.

The CDR3 sequence: CATSTGGETQYF. CDR3 DNA: TGTGCCACCAGCACCGGGGGAGAGACCCAGTACTTC. The chain has TRBV15 and TRBJ2-5, with D tentatively TRBD2 (6 bases). The V gene lost 4 bases and the J gene lost 4 bases, with 7 bases spanning the gap. The germline CDR1 and CDR2 sequences are LNHNV and YYDKDF (reference sequence). The CDR3 sequence is 12 residues long.

This rearrangement joins TRBV7-2 to TRBJ1-5; D might be TRBD1 (5 bases). The V end was cut by 3 bases, the J end by 1 base, with 7 bases between. CDR1 and CDR2 from the germline V gene are SGHTA and FQGNSA. The CDR3 runs to 14 residues. The CDR3 bases are TGTGCCAGCAGCTTGGGGCAGAGCAATCAGCCCCAGCATTTT. As protein: CASSLGQSNQPQHF.

The CDR3: CASSYGGRETQYF. In nucleotides, the CDR3 is TGTGCCAGCTCTTACGGGGGGAGGGAGACCCAGTACTTC. The chain is built from TRBV2 and TRBJ2-5; 7 positions match TRBD2. V was clipped by 8 bases and J by 5 bases; unmatched bases: 8. Germline V CDR1 and CDR2: SNHLY, FYNNEI. This CDR3 is built from 13 residues.

The chain has TRBV7-2 and TRBJ1-4, with 9 bases that match TRBD1. With 4 bases clipped from V and 8 bases from J, the junction kept 5 bases outside the gene matches. Germline V gives CDR1 SGHTA, CDR2 FQGNSA. This CDR3 contains 14 residues. Here the CDR3 DNA reads TGTGCCAGCAGCTGGGGACAGGGTGGGGAAAAACTGTTTTTT. It codes for CASSWGQGGEKLFF.

The rearrangement links TRBV25-1 to TRBJ2-2; 9 bases match TRBD1. Germline V gene sequence: CDR1 MGHDK, CDR2 SYGVNS. This CDR3 spans 15 amino acids. V dropped 2 bases and J dropped 7; count of bases not matched to a gene: 5. CDR3 coding DNA: TGTGCCAGCAGTGAAGGGGACAGGGATGGCGGGGAGCTGTTTTTT. Protein sequence: CASSEGDRDGGELFF.

The gene calls are TRBV14 and TRBJ1-1, with a tentative D call TRBD1 (5 bases). V gave up 0 bases and J gave up 6 bases, with 11 bases separating them. This CDR3 has 14 residues. Per germline, CDR1 SGHDN and CDR2 FVKESK. CDR3 residues: CASSQEAGVSEAFF. CDR3 DNA: TGTGCCAGCAGCCAAGAAGCGGGGGTCTCTGAAGCTTTCTTT.

The chain is built from TRBV5-1 and TRBJ2-7; 8 nucleotides match TRBD1. The germline V gene encodes CDR1 SGHRS and CDR2 YFSETQ. V lost 3 bases, J lost 2 bases, and 7 bases stayed unmatched. There are 15 residues in the CDR3. The CDR3 protein is CASSSPGTGTYEQYF. The DNA for the CDR3 is TGCGCCAGCAGCTCGCCCGGGACAGGAACCTACGAGCAGTACTTC.

The J gene is TRBJ1-2, the V gene TRBV7-9, with D unclear. Germline V gene data show CDR1 as SEHNR and CDR2 as FQNEAQ (reference sequence). This CDR3 spans 14 amino acids. Between the trimmed V and J ends, which lost 3 bases and 4 bases, there was a span of 12 bases. CDR3 in amino acids: CASSFADLRYGYTF. The CDR3 DNA reads as TGTGCCAGCAGCTTTGCGGATCTCCGCTATGGCTACACCTTC.

The chain links TRBV9 to TRBJ2-3; a weak D match, TRBD1 (5 bases). Germline V gives CDR1 SGDLS, CDR2 YYNGEE. This CDR3 contains 16 residues. Trimming shortened V by 2 bases and J by 0 bases, and 13 bases separated the two germline ends. The CDR3 nucleotides read TGTGCCAGCAGCGTCGAAGGGGTCTCTAGCACAGATACGCAGTATTTT. Amino acid sequence: CASSVEGVSSTDTQYF.

The chain is built from TRBV2 and TRBJ1-3; D is unresolved. The CDR3 runs 15 residues. Per the germline V gene, CDR1 is SNHLY and CDR2 is FYNNEI. V lost 8 bases to trimming and J lost 5 bases, with 19 bases between them. The CDR3 DNA follows: TGTGCCAGCGCACAGTGGGAGAAGAGGCGAAACACCATATATTTT. This encodes CASAQWEKRRNTIYF.

The V call is TRBV4-3, the J call TRBJ2-2; 7 bases match TRBD1. CDR1 is LGHNA, CDR2 YSLEER, per germline. The V and J ends lost 3 bases and 2 bases, in that order; junction bases with no gene match: 6. CDR3 length: 16 amino acids. The CDR3 is CASSQDGTVNTGELFF. For the CDR3, the DNA is TGCGCCAGCAGCCAGGACGGGACAGTCAACACCGGGGAGCTGTTTTTT.

This sequence joins TRBV4-1 and TRBJ1-5; possibly TRBD1 for D (5 bases). Germline V gene sequence: CDR1 MGHRA, CDR2 YSYEKL. The CDR3 runs to 15 residues. V lost 6 bases to trimming and J lost 0 bases, with 12 bases between them. CDR3 DNA: TGCGCCAGCAGTCCGGGACTCAATAGCAATCAGCCCCAGCATTTT. It codes for CASSPGLNSNQPQHF.

The chain recombines TRBV2 with TRBJ1-1; TRBD1 agrees at 8 bases. Unmatched junction bases numbered 6, after V lost 4 bases and J lost 5 bases. Germline values: CDR1 SNHLY, CDR2 FYNNEI. The CDR3 runs to 14 residues. CDR3 protein: CASSAQGAKTEAFF. CDR3 bases: TGTGCCAGCAGTGCCCAGGGGGCTAAAACTGAAGCTTTCTTT. Variable domain in full (rest from reference TRBV2 and TRBJ1-1): EPEVTQTPSHQVTQMGQEVILRCVPISNHLYFYWYRQILGQKVEFLVSFYNNEISEKSEIFDDQFSVERPDGSNFTLKIRSTKLEDSAMYFCASSAQGAKTEAFFGQGTRLTVV.

The chain uses TRBV7-6 and TRBJ2-7, with D tentatively TRBD1 (6 bases). V was shortened by 3 bases and J by 7 bases, with 16 bases between the two germline ends. Looked up from germline, CDR1 is SGHVS and CDR2 is FNYEAQ. This CDR3 has 14 amino acids. The CDR3 DNA sequence: TGTGCCAGCAGCTTTGGACAGCCGCCGTTAGAGCAGTACTTC. This gives the protein CASSFGQPPLEQYF. Full variable domain (missing parts from reference TRBV7-6 and TRBJ2-7): GAGVSQSPRYKVTKRGQDVALRCDPISGHVSLYWYRQALGQGPEFLTYFNYEAQQDKSGLPNDRFSAERPEGSISTLTIQRTEQRDSAMYRCASSFGQPPLEQYFGPGTRLTVT.

The chain employs TRBV5-6 and TRBJ1-2; 9 bases align to TRBD1. Looked up from germline, CDR1 is SGHDT and CDR2 is YYEEEE. This CDR3 has 14 amino acids. Trimming at V came to 5 bases and at J to 8 bases, leaving 10 bases not matched to a gene. DNA of the CDR3: TGTGCCAGCAGTACCGGGACAGGGAGTAGGGGCTACACCTTC. Translation: CASSTGTGSRGYTF.

This chain connects TRBV5-1 to TRBJ1-6; D is undetermined. CDR1 is SGHRS, CDR2 YFSETQ, per germline. V lost 0 bases and J lost 7, with 8 bases in between. CDR3 length equals 14 residues. The CDR3 DNA follows: TGCGCCAGCAGCTTGGTGTTGGGCAATTCACCCCTCCACTTT. It is translated as CASSLVLGNSPLHF.